This TCR beta chain derives from a study of cytomegalovirus exposure and HLA in healthy donors. V lost 3 bases to trimming and J lost 6 bases, with 8 bases between them. The CDR3 extends over 12 amino acids. Germline V gene data show CDR1 as LNHDA and CDR2 as SQIVND (reference sequence). PCR amplification relied on 60 Vbeta primers (plus 13 Jbeta primers). Clones were sequenced by immunoSEQ multiplex PCR, and TCRdb holds only the in-frame ones, with some missing. The data contain about 150,000 clones, approximately 72% of them singletons. The sequenced sample was PBMCs. This sequence was found in a woman aged 60-75 years in good health and CMV-seronegative. This chain uses TRBV19 with TRBJ1-1; D not resolved. The CDR3 region is CASSIGVSEAFF. In nucleotides, the CDR3 is TGTGCCAGTAGTATCGGGGTTTCTGAAGCTTTCTTT.